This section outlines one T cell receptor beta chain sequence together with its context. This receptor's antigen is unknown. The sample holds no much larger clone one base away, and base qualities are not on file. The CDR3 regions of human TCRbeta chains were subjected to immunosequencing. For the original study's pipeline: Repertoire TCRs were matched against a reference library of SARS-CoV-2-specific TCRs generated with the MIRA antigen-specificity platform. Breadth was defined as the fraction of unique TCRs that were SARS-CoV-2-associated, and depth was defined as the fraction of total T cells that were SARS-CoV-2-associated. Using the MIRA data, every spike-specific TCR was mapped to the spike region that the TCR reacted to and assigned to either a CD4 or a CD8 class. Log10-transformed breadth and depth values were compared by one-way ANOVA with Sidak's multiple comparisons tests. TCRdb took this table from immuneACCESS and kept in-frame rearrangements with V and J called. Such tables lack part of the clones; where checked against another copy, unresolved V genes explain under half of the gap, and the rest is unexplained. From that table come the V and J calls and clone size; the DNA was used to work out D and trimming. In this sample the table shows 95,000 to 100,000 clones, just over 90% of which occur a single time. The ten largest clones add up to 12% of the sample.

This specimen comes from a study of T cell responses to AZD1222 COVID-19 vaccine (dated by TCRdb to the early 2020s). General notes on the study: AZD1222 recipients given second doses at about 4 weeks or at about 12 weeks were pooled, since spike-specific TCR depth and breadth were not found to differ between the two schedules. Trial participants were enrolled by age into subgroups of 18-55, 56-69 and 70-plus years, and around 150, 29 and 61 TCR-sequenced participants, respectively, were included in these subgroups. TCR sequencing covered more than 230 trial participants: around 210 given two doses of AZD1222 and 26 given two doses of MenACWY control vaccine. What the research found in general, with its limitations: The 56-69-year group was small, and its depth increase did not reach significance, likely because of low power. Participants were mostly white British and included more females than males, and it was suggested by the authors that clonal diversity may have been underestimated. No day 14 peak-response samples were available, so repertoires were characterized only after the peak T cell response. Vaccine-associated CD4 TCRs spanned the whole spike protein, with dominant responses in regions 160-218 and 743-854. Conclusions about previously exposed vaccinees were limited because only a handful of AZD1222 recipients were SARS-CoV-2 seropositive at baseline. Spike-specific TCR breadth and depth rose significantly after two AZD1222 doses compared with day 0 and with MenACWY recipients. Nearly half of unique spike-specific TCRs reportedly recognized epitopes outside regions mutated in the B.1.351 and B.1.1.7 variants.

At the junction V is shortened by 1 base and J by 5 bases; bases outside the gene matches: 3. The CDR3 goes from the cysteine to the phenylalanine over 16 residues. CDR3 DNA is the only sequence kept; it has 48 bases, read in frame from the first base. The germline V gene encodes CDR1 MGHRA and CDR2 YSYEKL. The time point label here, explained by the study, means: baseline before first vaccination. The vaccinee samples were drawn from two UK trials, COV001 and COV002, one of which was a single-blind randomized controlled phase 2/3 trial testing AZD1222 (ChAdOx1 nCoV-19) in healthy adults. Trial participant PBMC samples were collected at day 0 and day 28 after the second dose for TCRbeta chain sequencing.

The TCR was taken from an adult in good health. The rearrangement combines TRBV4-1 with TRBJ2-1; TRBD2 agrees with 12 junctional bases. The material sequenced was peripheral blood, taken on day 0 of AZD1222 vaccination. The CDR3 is CASSQVGLAGDNEQFF. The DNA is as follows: TGCGCCAGCAGCCAAGTGGGACTAGCGGGCGACAATGAGCAGTTCTTC.